A selection of T cell receptor beta chains follows, all from one sample in a study of spatial heterogeneity in lung cancer. MiXCR, applied by TCRdb to the 5' RACE reads, yields one record per CDR3 protein. The sample has 7,000 to 8,500 distinct CDR3 sequences; 9.7% are singletons. The sample in question was normal lung tissue next to the tumor, obtained at surgery. The receptors shown here come from a male donor with early-stage non-small cell lung cancer. CDR3s include the opening cysteine and the closing phenylalanine or tryptophan. A D gene is named only where the DNA matches it firmly. Some rows have no size entry. The others give once, few or many, or a class for an expanded clone.

v_call,j_call,d_call,clone_size,cdr3_nt,cdr3_aa
TRBV28,TRBJ2-7,TRBD1,large,TGTGCCAGCAGTGGGGACAGTTTTACCTACGAGCAGTACTTC,CASSGDSFTYEQYF
TRBV7-9,TRBJ2-5,.,medium-sized,TGTGCCAGCAGCTTTACAGGAGAGACCCAGTACTTC,CASSFTGETQYF
TRBV9,TRBJ2-3,.,.,TGTGCCAGCAGCCCGGAGGGGCGGTTCACAGATACGCAGTATTTT,CASSPEGRFTDTQYF
TRBV24-1,TRBJ2-2,TRBD2,many,TGTGCCACCAGTGATTCTTTAGCGGGAGGGAACACCGGGGAGCTGTTTTTT,CATSDSLAGGNTGELFF
TRBV20-1,TRBJ2-1,TRBD2,many,TGCAGTGCTAGAGACCTCTCGAGCGGGGTTTCCTACAATGAGCAGTTCTTC,CSARDLSSGVSYNEQFF
TRBV29-1,TRBJ2-4,.,medium-sized,TGCAGCTTTCTCGGGGGCGCAGGGAACATTCAGTACTTC,CSFLGGAGNIQYF
TRBV6-2/TRBV6-3,TRBJ2-7,.,many,TGTGCCAGCAGTTACCCCCCGGGTCAACGTACCTACGAGCAGTACTTC,CASSYPPGQRTYEQYF
TRBV11-2,TRBJ2-1,TRBD1,many,TGTGCCAGCATCGGACAGGGTGGGAATGAGCAGTTCTTC,CASIGQGGNEQFF
TRBV24-1,TRBJ2-7,TRBD1,.,TGTGCCACCAGTGATCCCGGGACAGGTGGTGAGCAGTACTTC,CATSDPGTGGEQYF
TRBV27,TRBJ1-5,.,many,TGTGCCAGCAGTCCTATTCCGCGTTGGAGCTCAAGCAATCAGCCCCAGCATTTT,CASSPIPRWSSSNQPQHF
TRBV5-1,TRBJ2-6,TRBD1,many,TGCGCCAGCAGCTTCCCAGGGGGATCTTCCGGGGCCAACGTCCTGACTTTC,CASSFPGGSSGANVLTF
TRBV12-3/TRBV12-4,TRBJ2-2,TRBD2,many,TGTGCCAGCGCCCCTGTTACTAGCGGGAATATCGGGGAGCTGTTTTTT,CASAPVTSGNIGELFF
TRBV27,TRBJ2-3,TRBD1,many,TGTGCCAGCAGTTTGACAGGGTTTGGGTCAGATACGCAGTATTTT,CASSLTGFGSDTQYF
TRBV7-2,TRBJ2-3,TRBD1,many,TGTGCCAGCCGGGACAGGGGGAGCACAGATACGCAGTATTTT,CASRDRGSTDTQYF
TRBV5-6,TRBJ2-7,TRBD2,many,TGTGCCAGCAGCTTGGCTCTTAGCGGGAGGTTCGACTACGAGCAGTACTTC,CASSLALSGRFDYEQYF